This TCR beta chain was recovered during a study of blood T cell repertoires in COVID-19. Background on the study: Acute and convalescent COVID-19 samples came from the United States, Italy and Spain.

As processed by the authors: Estimation of nucleated cell counts relied on the amplification of reference gene primers. TCRdb's table, derived via immunoSEQ multiplex PCR, lists solely in-frame clones and lacks some. D and trimming come from the DNA, and the V and J calls and clone size come from that table. This table has roughly 500,000 clones, over 75% appearing once. Assignments of participants to cohorts depended upon their own reported clinical history. J gave up 4 bases and V 5 bases, and 8 bases lay outside the gene matches. The CDR3 covers 14 residues. In germline, CDR1 is SGHRS, CDR2 YFSETQ.

V and J are TRBV5-1 and TRBJ2-5; 7 bases are a match to TRBD2. The source material was PBMCs or T cells enriched from blood (not recorded which). This sequence was found in a middle-aged woman who had recovered from COVID-19. CDR3 protein: CASSKTSSGETQYF. In DNA form, the CDR3 reads TGCGCCAGCAGTAAGACTTCTAGCGGAGAGACCCAGTACTTC.